One sample yielded the 14 T cell receptor beta chains listed below, sequenced in a study of blood T cells in healthy people across ages. Together with a sample-barcoded 5' primer, a J-beta primer mix was included in a second PCR lasting about 7 to 12 cycles. TCRdb passed the 5' RACE reads through MiXCR, listing each CDR3 protein once. The sample lists 750,000 to 950,000 distinct CDR3 sequences, about 55% seen once, with around 41% in the top ten. Material for sequencing was blood. The source is a man older than 75 in good health.

The chain links TRBV12-3 or TRBV12-4 to TRBJ2-7; D is possibly TRBD1 (6 bases). The CDR3 has 14 amino acids. The V and J ends lost 2 bases and 7 bases respectively, with 15 bases between them. CDR3 DNA: TGTGCCAGCAGTTTACGGGACACCTACAATGAGCAGTACTTC. This encodes CASSLRDTYNEQYF.

CDR3 coding DNA: TGTGCCAGCAGCCCCGGACTACCGGCCGGGGAGCTGTTTTTT. As protein: CASSPGLPAGELFF. V usage is TRBV7-2 and J usage is TRBJ2-2, with a weak D call TRBD2 (6 bases). The CDR3 totals 14 residues. The V end lost 5 bases, the J end lost 6 bases, and 13 bases lay between the germline ends. CDR1 and CDR2 (germline): SGHTA, FQGNSA.

This clonotype appeared once. This chain uses TRBV10-3 with TRBJ2-5; 7 bases match TRBD1. Germline assignment: CDR1 ENHRY and CDR2 SYGVKD. The CDR3 consists of 15 residues. V gave up 3 bases and J gave up 5 bases; unmatched junction bases: 9. CDR3 region: CAISDGQGVGETQYF. Here the CDR3 DNA reads TGTGCCATCAGTGATGGCCAGGGGGTTGGGGAGACCCAGTACTTC.

This clonotype turned up a few times. This chain links TRBV7-9 with TRBJ2-7; D might be TRBD2 (5 bases). The CDR3 contains 13 residues. Per the germline V gene, CDR1 is SEHNR and CDR2 is FQNEAQ (reference sequence). Trimming stripped 8 bases from V and 1 base from J, with 12 bases between. CDR3: CASDSGNSYEQYF. The CDR3 coding sequence is TGTGCCAGCGATTCGGGGAATTCCTACGAGCAGTACTTC.

The rearrangement uses TRBV28 and TRBJ2-1, with 13 bases aligning to TRBD2. CDR1 and CDR2 (germline): MDHEN, SYDVKM. Losses at the gene ends were 6 bases for V and 7 bases for J; bases not matched to a gene: 6. The CDR3 has 15 amino acids. The CDR3 DNA is TGTGCCAGCAGCCTCACTAGCGGGAGGGAAAATGAGCAGTTCTTC. It specifies CASSLTSGRENEQFF.

V is TRBV5-1 and J is TRBJ2-5, with 10 bases matching TRBD1. This CDR3 comprises 16 residues. With 5 bases clipped from V and 0 bases from J, the junction kept 7 bases outside the gene matches. Germline V gene data show CDR1 as SGHRS and CDR2 as YFSETQ. Here the CDR3 DNA reads TGCGCCAGCAGGCCGGGACAGGGGTTACACCAAGAGACCCAGTACTTC. This codes for CASRPGQGLHQETQYF.

The chain couples TRBV28 to TRBJ2-3; 12 positions agree with TRBD2. Germline CDR1 MDHEN, CDR2 SYDVKM. J lost 1 base, V lost 7 bases, and 3 bases had no gene match. This CDR3 is built from 15 residues. This CDR3 reads CASTSSGRGTDTQYF. The CDR3 DNA reads TGTGCCAGCACCTCTAGCGGGAGGGGCACAGATACGCAGTATTTT.

The chain couples TRBV21-1 to TRBJ2-5; TRBD1 is the table's D call, not checked against the DNA. The end of the DNA is better explained by TRBJ2-7, so the J call may be wrong. TRBV21-1 is marked as a pseudogene. This CDR3 spans 13 amino acids. CDR3 DNA: TGTGCCAGCGTCCAGGGATTCGACTACGAGCAGTACTTC. It encodes CASVQGFDYEQYF.

This clonotype was seen a handful of times. The junction departs from the called germline gene at one end, perhaps through a read error. This chain connects TRBV5-1 to TRBJ2-1; 10 bases align to TRBD2. CDR3 length equals 15 residues. Germline V lookup: CDR1 SGHRS, CDR2 YFSETQ. For the CDR3, the DNA is TGTGCCAGCAGTTCGCGGCTAGCGGGAGTCAACGAGCAGTTCTTC. It specifies CASSSRLAGVNEQFF.

V is TRBV27 and J is TRBJ2-7, with D maybe TRBD1 (6 bases). The CDR3 extends over 16 amino acids. The germline V and J ends were trimmed by 6 bases and 0 bases, with 18 bases remaining between them. Germline CDR1 reads MNHEY; CDR2 reads SMNVEV (reference sequence). The CDR3 sequence is CASRYPTGPRSYEQYF. In nucleotides, the CDR3 is TGTGCCAGCAGGTACCCGACAGGCCCGCGCTCCTACGAGCAGTACTTC.

The chain couples TRBV5-5 to TRBJ2-5; the match to TRBD1 covers 12 bases. The germline V gene encodes CDR1 SGHKS and CDR2 YYEKEE (reference sequence). There are 16 residues in the CDR3. V shed 4 bases, J shed 5 bases, and the junction held 9 bases outside the gene matches. The CDR3 reads CASSVSGTGGGETQYF. The CDR3 nucleotides read TGTGCCAGCAGCGTATCCGGGACAGGGGGCGGGGAGACCCAGTACTTC.

This clonotype was picked up a small number of times. The rearrangement links TRBV24-1 to TRBJ2-5, with a possible D match to TRBD1 (6 bases). The V gene's germline CDR1 is KGHDR and CDR2 SFDVKD. This CDR3 has 16 amino acids. V lost 4 bases and J 2 bases, leaving 16 bases between the germline ends. The CDR3 sequence: CATSDPDTGPQETQYF. CDR3 in DNA: TGTGCCACCAGTGACCCGGACACAGGGCCTCAAGAGACCCAGTACTTC.

The CDR3: CSVRRAGTEAFF. CDR3 nucleotides: TGCAGCGTTCGAAGGGCGGGGACTGAAGCTTTCTTT. The gene calls are TRBV29-1 and TRBJ1-1; no clear D. Germline CDR1 is SQVTM and CDR2 is ANQGSEA. Deletions cut 5 bases from V and 5 bases from J, with 12 bases between. The CDR3 extends over 12 amino acids.

CDR3 in amino acids: CASSPLGPSGANVLTF. As DNA, the CDR3 is TGTGCCAGCTCACCACTGGGGCCCTCTGGGGCCAACGTCCTGACTTTC. The chain is built from TRBV18 and TRBJ2-6; a possible D gene is TRBD1 (5 bases). CDR1 and CDR2 (germline): KGHSH, LQKENI. The CDR3 totals 16 residues. V lost 1 base, J lost 0 bases, and 7 bases lay in between.